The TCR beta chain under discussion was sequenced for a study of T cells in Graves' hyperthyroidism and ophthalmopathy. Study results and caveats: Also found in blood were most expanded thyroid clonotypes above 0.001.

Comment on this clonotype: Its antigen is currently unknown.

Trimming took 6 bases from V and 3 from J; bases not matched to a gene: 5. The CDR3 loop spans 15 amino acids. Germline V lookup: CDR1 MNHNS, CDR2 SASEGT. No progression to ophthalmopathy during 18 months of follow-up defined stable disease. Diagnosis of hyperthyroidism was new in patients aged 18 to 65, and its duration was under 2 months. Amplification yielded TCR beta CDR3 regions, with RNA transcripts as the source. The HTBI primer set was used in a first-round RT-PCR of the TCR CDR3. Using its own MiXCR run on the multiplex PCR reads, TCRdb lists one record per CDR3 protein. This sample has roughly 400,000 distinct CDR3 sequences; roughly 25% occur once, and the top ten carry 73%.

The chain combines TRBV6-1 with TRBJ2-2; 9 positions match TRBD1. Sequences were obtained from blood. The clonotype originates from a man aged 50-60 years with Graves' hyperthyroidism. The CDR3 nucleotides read TGTGCCAGCAGAGGGACAGGGTACGACACCGGGGAGCTGTTTTTT. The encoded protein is CASRGTGYDTGELFF.